This passage covers 31 T cell receptor beta chains from one sample sequenced in a study of T-cell memory formation after mild COVID-19. TCRdb used MiXCR to reprocess the 5' RACE reads, holding one entry per CDR3 protein. Counted here are under 150,000 distinct CDR3 sequences, approximately 16% occurring once; the ten biggest clones make up approximately 15%. The sample was PBMCs or a T cell subset sorted from them (not recorded which). These receptors all come from an adult woman who had mild COVID-19 (a few samples of this study predate the infection). Cell type and time point are not known.

The table lists this clonotype with a few counts. The V and J genes are TRBV7-9 and TRBJ1-4; 7 nucleotides align to TRBD1. Germline loops: CDR1 SEHNR, CDR2 FQNEAQ (reference sequence). V lost 4 bases, J lost 5 bases, and 4 bases stayed unmatched. The CDR3 covers 14 residues. CDR3 nucleotide sequence: TGTGCCAGCAGCTCTCGGGGACAGAATGAAAAACTGTTTTTT. This encodes CASSSRGQNEKLFF.

This clonotype was found a few times. The rearrangement uses TRBV24-1 and TRBJ2-1; D gene uncertain. This CDR3 spans 11 amino acids. V lost 9 bases and J lost 7, with 9 bases in between. Germline V gene lookup returns CDR1 KGHDR and CDR2 SFDVKD. CDR3 amino acids: CATVGWNEQFF. The CDR3 nucleotides read TGTGCCACCGTCGGATGGAATGAGCAGTTCTTC.

The V gene is TRBV6-5, the J gene TRBJ1-1; D is unresolved. Between the trimmed V and J ends, which lost 7 bases and 3 bases, there was a span of 9 bases. Germline values: CDR1 MNHEY, CDR2 SVGAGI. The CDR3 extends over 12 amino acids. CDR3 sequence: CASKAEDTEAFF. The CDR3 DNA sequence: TGTGCCAGCAAGGCAGAAGACACTGAAGCTTTCTTT.

The rearrangement joins TRBV3-1 to TRBJ2-7, with D perhaps matching TRBD1 (6 bases). Germline CDR1 LGHDT, CDR2 YNNKEL (reference sequence). The V end was cut by 6 bases, the J end by 3 bases, with 12 bases between. This CDR3 is built from 13 residues. The DNA of the CDR3 is TGTGCCAGCAGACCGGACAGAGACTACGAGCAGTACTTC. Amino acids: CASRPDRDYEQYF.

The CDR3 sequence is CASSQVNPSGDTQYF. In nucleotides, the CDR3 is TGCGCCAGCAGCCAAGTCAATCCTTCGGGAGATACGCAGTATTTT. The genes are TRBV4-3 and TRBJ2-3; D unresolved. V gave up 1 base and J gave up 5 bases, with 13 bases separating them. The V gene's germline CDR1 is LGHNA and CDR2 YSLEER. The CDR3 sequence is 15 residues long.

The chain is built from TRBV12-3 or TRBV12-4 and TRBJ1-2, with D unclear. Trimming took 6 bases from V and 2 from J, leaving 13 bases between them. The CDR3 length is 14 residues. The CDR3: CASRRTPVNYGYTF. CDR3 sequence (DNA): TGTGCCAGCAGGCGAACCCCGGTGAACTATGGCTACACCTTC.

The chain links TRBV5-1 to TRBJ2-3; TRBD1 aligns across 12 bases. The germline gives CDR1 SGHRS, CDR2 YFSETQ. With V trimmed by 3 bases and J by 5 bases, 4 bases remained unmatched. The CDR3 loop spans 15 amino acids. CDR3: CASSSGTGGIDTQYF. In nucleotides, the CDR3 is TGCGCCAGCAGCTCCGGGACAGGGGGCATAGATACGCAGTATTTT.

This clonotype has just a few counts. This sequence joins TRBV5-1 and TRBJ1-2, with D perhaps matching TRBD1 (6 bases). V was cut by 4 bases and J by 8 bases, with 15 bases left in between. The CDR3 extends over 13 amino acids. Germline V lookup: CDR1 SGHRS, CDR2 YFSETQ. Here the CDR3 DNA reads TGCGCCAGCAGCCCTAGGACAGTCGGGGGCTACACCTTC. This codes for CASSPRTVGGYTF.

The genes are TRBV5-5 and TRBJ2-7; a weak D match, TRBD2 (5 bases). CDR1 is SGHKS and CDR2 is YYEKEE in the germline V gene (reference sequence). The CDR3 consists of 15 residues. V was pared by 4 bases and J by 7 bases, with 21 bases between. For the CDR3, the DNA is TGTGCCAGCAGCCGCCTCCCGGGATCCGAGAGGGAGCAGTACTTC. This codes for CASSRLPGSEREQYF.

V usage is TRBV19 and J usage is TRBJ1-4; D is unresolved. The germline V gene has CDR1 LNHDA and CDR2 SQIVND (reference sequence). V was shortened by 3 bases and J by 0 bases, with 11 bases between the two germline ends. The CDR3 totals 16 residues. The CDR3 DNA reads TGTGCCAGTAGTATTGCCCGGGGAGCAACTAATGAAAAACTGTTTTTT. Protein: CASSIARGATNEKLFF. The whole variable domain, remainder taken from reference TRBV19 and TRBJ1-4, is DGGITQSPKYLFRKEGQNVTLSCEQNLNHDAMYWYRQDPGQGLRLIYYSQIVNDFQKGDIAEGYSVSREKKESFPLTVTSAQKNPTAFYLCASSIARGATNEKLFFGSGTQLSVL.

The V call is TRBV18, the J call TRBJ1-4; D unresolved. There are 14 residues in the CDR3. Trimming took 1 base from V and 5 from J, leaving 8 bases between them. In germline, CDR1 is KGHSH, CDR2 LQKENI. The CDR3 coding sequence is TGTGCCAGCTCACCACTAGGTCGCAATGAAAAACTGTTTTTT. Translating gives CASSPLGRNEKLFF.

The chain is built from TRBV18 and TRBJ2-7; D gene uncertain. Germline lookup yields CDR1 KGHSH and CDR2 LQKENI. The CDR3 runs 15 residues. Trimming cost V 3 bases and J 0 bases, with 12 bases left between them. CDR3: CASSPPAGRSYEQYF. In nucleotides, the CDR3 is TGTGCCAGCTCACCCCCGGCCGGACGCTCCTACGAGCAGTACTTC.

In nucleotides, the CDR3 is TGCGCCAGCAGCCAGTCCCCCCTCGGGGGGGCCTTCTACGAGCAGTACTTC. This translates into CASSQSPLGGAFYEQYF. This chain links TRBV4-1 with TRBJ2-7; 8 nucleotides agree with TRBD2. The CDR3 has 17 residues. The V segment lost 3 bases and the J segment 3 bases; nucleotides outside the gene matches: 13. The V gene's germline CDR1 is MGHRA and CDR2 YSYEKL.

The chain employs TRBV10-3 and TRBJ2-7; TRBD1 is a possible D gene (5 bases). The CDR3 totals 16 residues. Deletions cut 4 bases from V and 1 base from J, with 17 bases between. Germline values: CDR1 ENHRY, CDR2 SYGVKD. CDR3 DNA: TGTGCCATCAGTGTCCAGGGCCCACAAGCTTCCTACGAGCAGTACTTC. This sequence encodes CAISVQGPQASYEQYF.

V is TRBV25-1 and J is TRBJ1-1; D remains ambiguous. Germline V gene sequence: CDR1 MGHDK, CDR2 SYGVNS. The germline V and J ends were trimmed by 10 bases and 8 bases, with 20 bases remaining between them. The CDR3 spans 13 residues. CDR3 loop: CATNAKGYGEAFF. CDR3 DNA sequence: TGTGCCACCAACGCCAAAGGGTACGGGGAAGCTTTCTTT.

The sample holds a few counts of this clonotype. Mismatch with germline at one junction end may stem from a read error. The chain links TRBV18 to TRBJ2-7; 7 bases are a match to TRBD1. CDR1 KGHSH and CDR2 LQKENI come from the germline V gene. The CDR3 is made up of 14 amino acids. In DNA form, the CDR3 reads TGTGCCAGCGCCCGAGCGACAGGGAGCTACGAGCAATACTTC. This sequence encodes CASARATGSYEQYF. The full variable domain, in which reference TRBV18 and TRBJ2-7 provide the parts outside the CDR3, is NAGVMQNPRHLVRRRGQEARLRCSPMKGHSHVYWYRQLPEEGLKFMVYLQKENIIDESGMPKERFSAEFPKEGPSILRIQQVVRGDSAAYFCASARATGSYEQYFGPGTRLTVT.

The gene calls are TRBV7-3 and TRBJ1-5, with D possibly matching TRBD1 (6 bases). Trimming stripped 6 bases from V and 3 bases from J, with 9 bases between. This CDR3 has 13 amino acids. The germline CDR1 and CDR2 sequences are SGHTA and FQGTGA. Here the CDR3 DNA reads TGTGCCAGCAGTCAGGGGATCAATCAGCCCCAGCATTTT. It yields the protein CASSQGINQPQHF.

The chain links TRBV11-2 to TRBJ1-1, with a weak D call TRBD1 (6 bases). Looked up from germline, CDR1 is SGHAT and CDR2 is FQNNGV. This CDR3 has 16 residues. V gave up 1 base and J gave up 6 bases, with 18 bases separating them. This chain's CDR3 is CASSLVTGLTSPEAFF. The CDR3 region has the DNA TGTGCCAGCAGCTTAGTGACAGGCCTCACGTCCCCTGAAGCTTTCTTT.

This chain uses TRBV9 with TRBJ2-7; D possibly matches TRBD1 or TRBD2 (5 bases each). Trimming pared 0 bases from V and 2 bases from J, leaving 12 bases between. This CDR3 has 15 residues. The germline V gene encodes CDR1 SGDLS and CDR2 YYNGEE. CDR3 DNA sequence: TGTGCCAGCAGCGTAGGTGGGACGTACACCTACGAGCAGTACTTC. It is translated as CASSVGGTYTYEQYF.

The chain links TRBV18 to TRBJ2-7, with D uncertain. V gave up 3 bases and J gave up 6 bases, with 12 bases separating them. Germline V gene data show CDR1 as KGHSH and CDR2 as LQKENI. The CDR3 covers 13 residues. This CDR3 reads CASSPPPVGEQYF. The CDR3 region has the DNA TGTGCCAGCTCACCCCCGCCCGTAGGCGAGCAGTACTTC.

This clonotype has a handful of counts. The J gene is TRBJ2-1, the V gene TRBV6-4; 13 bases are shared with TRBD2. Trimming cost V 5 bases and J 9 bases; bases outside gene matches: 4. The CDR3 length is 14 residues. Germline CDR1 MRHNA, CDR2 SNTAGT. The CDR3: CASSRLAGGVEQFF. CDR3 in DNA: TGTGCCAGCAGTCGACTAGCGGGGGGTGTTGAGCAGTTCTTC.

The chain has TRBV19 and TRBJ1-4; D perhaps matches TRBD1 (6 bases). Germline V gene sequence: CDR1 LNHDA, CDR2 SQIVND (reference sequence). V lost 3 bases, J lost 5 bases, and 19 bases lay in between. The CDR3 length is 17 residues. The CDR3 DNA follows: TGTGCCAGTAGTATCCGACAGGTGATAACCCCGAATGAAAAACTGTTTTTT. It specifies CASSIRQVITPNEKLFF.

The rearrangement joins TRBV12-5 to TRBJ2-7, with D possibly TRBD2 on 6 matching bases. This CDR3 region has 13 residues. The ends were cut back, 5 bases at V and 2 bases at J, with 10 bases in the middle. Germline V gene sequence: CDR1 LGHNT, CDR2 FRNRAP. This CDR3 reads CASGPGRTYEQYF. DNA of the CDR3: TGTGCTAGTGGTCCCGGGAGAACCTACGAGCAGTACTTC.

The chain employs TRBV5-1 and TRBJ1-1; D is undetermined. Trimming removed 0 bases at V and 5 bases at J, with 11 bases between. Looked up from germline, CDR1 is SGHRS and CDR2 is YFSETQ. The CDR3 runs to 14 residues. The CDR3 sequence: CASSLDRLGTEAFF. CDR3 sequence (DNA): TGCGCCAGCAGCTTGGATAGACTGGGAACTGAAGCTTTCTTT.

This clonotype was recorded at least ten times. This chain uses TRBV12-3 or TRBV12-4 with TRBJ2-7; D gene uncertain. V was cut by 5 bases and J by 4 bases, with 9 bases left in between. The CDR3 is made up of 12 amino acids. The chain's CDR3 is CASSTRRYEQYF. The CDR3 nucleotides read TGTGCCAGCAGTACACGGAGATACGAGCAGTACTTC.

The V call is TRBV7-9, the J call TRBJ2-3, with 7 nucleotides matching TRBD2. Germline V gene lookup returns CDR1 SEHNR and CDR2 FQNEAQ (reference sequence). The CDR3 contains 14 residues. Trimming cost V 7 bases and J 2 bases; bases outside gene matches: 6. The CDR3 reads CASKGLAVTDTQYF. DNA of the CDR3: TGTGCCAGCAAGGGGCTAGCGGTCACAGATACGCAGTATTTT.

The table lists this clonotype with a few counts. This rearrangement joins TRBV12-3 or TRBV12-4 to TRBJ2-7; D is possibly TRBD1 (6 bases). The V and J ends lost 7 bases and 2 bases respectively, with 15 bases between them. CDR3 length: 14 residues. CDR3 region: CASNQGTSAYEQYF. As DNA, the CDR3 is TGTGCCAGCAATCAAGGGACATCCGCCTACGAGCAGTACTTC.

This clonotype was picked up a small number of times. This chain connects TRBV2 to TRBJ2-1; TRBD2 matches 12 bases. Trimming took 6 bases from V and 4 from J; bases not matched to a gene: 7. The CDR3 length is 16 residues. The germline V gene has CDR1 SNHLY and CDR2 FYNNEI. This CDR3 is CASRWASGGDYNEQFF. DNA of the CDR3: TGTGCCAGCAGATGGGCTAGCGGGGGGGATTACAATGAGCAGTTCTTC.

There are a few counts of this clonotype. The chain combines TRBV13 with TRBJ2-1, with TRBD2 matching 14 bases. Germline V gene data show CDR1 as PRHDT and CDR2 as FYEKMQ (reference sequence). After removal of 5 bases from V and 10 bases from J, the junction contained 13 bases not matched to a gene. This CDR3 is built from 17 residues. This chain's CDR3 is CASSPTLGLAGEGEQFF. As DNA, the CDR3 is TGTGCCAGCAGCCCAACCCTGGGACTAGCGGGGGAAGGGGAGCAGTTCTTC.

The V gene is TRBV5-1, the J gene TRBJ1-2; 12 positions match TRBD1. CDR1 is SGHRS and CDR2 is YFSETQ in the germline V gene. After removal of 1 base from V and 1 base from J, the junction contained 5 bases not matched to a gene. CDR3 length: 17 residues. CDR3 residues: CASSLTGTGGLNYGYTF. In DNA form, the CDR3 reads TGCGCCAGCAGCTTGACCGGGACAGGGGGCCTTAACTATGGCTACACCTTC. Full variable domain (rest looked up from reference TRBV5-1 and TRBJ1-2): KAGVTQTPRYLIKTRGQQVTLSCSPISGHRSVSWYQQTPGQGLQFLFEYFSETQRNKGNFPGRFSGRQFSNSRSEMNVSTLELGDSALYLCASSLTGTGGLNYGYTFGSGTRLTVV.

The V call is TRBV29-1, the J call TRBJ2-3, with a possible D match to TRBD2 (5 bases). Trimming removed 4 bases from V and 2 bases from J, with 13 bases in between. The CDR3 extends over 14 amino acids. CDR1 SQVTM and CDR2 ANQGSEA come from the germline V gene. This CDR3 reads CSVAGERNTDTQYF. CDR3 DNA: TGCAGCGTTGCCGGGGAGAGAAACACAGATACGCAGTATTTT.